Given below is one T cell receptor beta chain in context. This record comes from a study of identical twins. Everyone who donated was a healthy Caucasian. Germline V CDR1 and CDR2: SGHTA, FQGNSA. The CDR3 has 15 amino acids. The ends lost 3 bases at V and 4 bases at J; junction bases unmatched: 6. TCRdb analysed the 5' RACE reads with MiXCR anew, one entry per CDR3 protein. The sample records more than 1.5 million distinct CDR3 sequences, roughly a third being singletons. V is TRBV7-2 and J is TRBJ1-5; 7 nucleotides agree with TRBD1. The sequencing input was cord blood. The source of this sequence is a newborn girl in good health. This CDR3 is CASSLSRGINQPQHF. The CDR3 DNA sequence: TGTGCCAGCAGCTTGAGCAGGGGGATAAATCAGCCCCAGCATTTT.